The present T cell receptor (beta chain) was sequenced within a study of blood T cell repertoires in COVID-19. The overall study: COVID-19 samples, acute and convalescent, were from the United States, Italy and Spain.

Authors' methods: Scientists estimated how many nucleated cells there were by amplifying reference gene primers. The table came from immunoSEQ multiplex PCR; TCRdb's copy has only in-frame clones and leaves some out. D and trimming come from the DNA, and the V and J calls and clone size come from that table. The table has roughly 200,000 clones, around 86% seen once. V lost 1 base and J lost 4, with 10 bases in between. The germline V gene has CDR1 LNHDA and CDR2 SQIVND (reference sequence). The CDR3 totals 14 residues. V is TRBV19 and J is TRBJ1-1; a possible D gene is TRBD1 (5 bases). The sequenced sample was peripheral blood. The TCR sequence derives from a man aged 40-49 years with acute or convalescent COVID-19. The CDR3 here is CASSIGGVSTEAFF. Here the CDR3 DNA reads TGTGCCAGTAGTATAGGGGGGGTTAGCACTGAAGCTTTCTTT.